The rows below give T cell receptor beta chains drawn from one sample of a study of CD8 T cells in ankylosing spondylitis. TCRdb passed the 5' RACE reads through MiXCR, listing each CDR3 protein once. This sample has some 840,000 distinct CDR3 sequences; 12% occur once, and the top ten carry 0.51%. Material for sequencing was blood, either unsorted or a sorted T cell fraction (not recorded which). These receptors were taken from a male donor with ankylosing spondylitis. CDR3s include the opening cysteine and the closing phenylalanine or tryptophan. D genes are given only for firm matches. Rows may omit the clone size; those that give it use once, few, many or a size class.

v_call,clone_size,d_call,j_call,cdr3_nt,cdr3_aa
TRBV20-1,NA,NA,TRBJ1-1,TGCAGTGCCCTCCGACAGGAGAACACTAGAGCTTTCTTT,CSALRQENTRAFF
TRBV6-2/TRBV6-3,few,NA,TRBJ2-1,TGTGCCAGCAGTCCACGGTTAGCAGCCACACCTCCCCCTTTTTACAATGAGCAGTTCTTC,CASSPRLAATPPPFYNEQFF
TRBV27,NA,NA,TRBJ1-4,TGTGCCAGCAGTTTATCGGAGGGACGTTGGGAAAAACTGTTTTTT,CASSLSEGRWEKLFF
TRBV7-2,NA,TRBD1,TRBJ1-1,TGTGCCAGCAGCTATCAGGGGGGGCGTTTGAACACTGAAGCTTTCTTT,CASSYQGGRLNTEAFF
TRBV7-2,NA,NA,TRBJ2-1,TGTGCCAGCAGCGCAGACAGCTTTCGGAATGAGCAGTTCTTC,CASSADSFRNEQFF
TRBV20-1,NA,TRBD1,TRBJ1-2,TGCAGTGCTGGAAGGACAGGGTATTTTGGTTACACCTTC,CSAGRTGYFGYTF
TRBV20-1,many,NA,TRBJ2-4,TGCAGTGCTAGAGAATGGGCTACGGACATTCAGTACTTC,CSAREWATDIQYF
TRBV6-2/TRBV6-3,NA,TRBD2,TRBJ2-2,TGTGCCAGTTTTAGCGGGGTTCTTACCACCGGGGAGCTGTTTTTT,CASFSGVLTTGELFF
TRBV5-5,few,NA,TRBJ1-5,TGTGCCAGCAGCTTGTTCCGGAGGGACGGCGGGGATCAGCCCCAGCATTTT,CASSLFRRDGGDQPQHF
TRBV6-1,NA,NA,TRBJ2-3,TGTGCCAGCAGCCCTCTGCAGGGAGTCACAGATACGCAGTATTTT,CASSPLQGVTDTQYF
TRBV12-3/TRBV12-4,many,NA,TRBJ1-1,TGTGCCAGCAGTTCCTCCCGGGTCTCCGGGGAAGCTTTCTTT,CASSSSRVSGEAFF
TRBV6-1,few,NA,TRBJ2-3,TGTGCCACCCTAAGTCGTCCGGTTGGAGATACGCAGTATTTT,CATLSRPVGDTQYF
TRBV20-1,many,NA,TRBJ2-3,TGCAGTGCTAAAAGAGGGAGCCCCCCCACAGATACGCAGTATTTT,CSAKRGSPPTDTQYF
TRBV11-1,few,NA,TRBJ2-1,TGTGCCAGCAGCTTATCCGCCGGGTCGAATTTTTATGAGCAGTTCTTC,CASSLSAGSNFYEQFF
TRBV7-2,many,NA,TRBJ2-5,TGTGCCAGCAGCGAGGCTGGGGTTCAAGAGACCCAGTACTTC,CASSEAGVQETQYF
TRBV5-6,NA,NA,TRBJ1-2,TGTGCCAGCAGCTACTCCCTCTATGGCTACACCTTC,CASSYSLYGYTF
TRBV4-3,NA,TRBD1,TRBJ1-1,TGCGCCAGCAGCCAATTGTCGACAGGGGGTGAAGCTTTCTTT,CASSQLSTGGEAFF
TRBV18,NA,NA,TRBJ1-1,TGTGCCAGCTCACCTTTGACAGGATTGAGGTCTGAAGCTTTCTTT,CASSPLTGLRSEAFF
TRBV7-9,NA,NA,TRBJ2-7,TGTGCCAGCAGTAAAATCCCAATTTACGAGCAGTACTTC,CASSKIPIYEQYF
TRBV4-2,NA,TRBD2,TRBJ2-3,TGTGCCAGCAGCCATGGACTAGCGGGTGATACGCAGTATTTT,CASSHGLAGDTQYF
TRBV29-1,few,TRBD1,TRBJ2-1,TGCAGCGTTGTCCGAGGGACAGGGCTTGGCAATGAGCAGTTCTTC,CSVVRGTGLGNEQFF
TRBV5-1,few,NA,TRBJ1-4,TGCGCCAGCAGCGGATACGGGGGGCGTGATGAAAAACTGTTTTTT,CASSGYGGRDEKLFF
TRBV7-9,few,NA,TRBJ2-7,TGTGCCAGCAGCTTACAGCCGATGGGTTACGAGCAGTACTTC,CASSLQPMGYEQYF
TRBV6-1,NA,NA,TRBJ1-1,TGTGCCAGCAGTCGCCGGGACACCACTGTGAACACTGAAGCTTTCTTT,CASSRRDTTVNTEAFF
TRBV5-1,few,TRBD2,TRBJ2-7,TGCGCCAGCAGCTTGTCTGCGACTAGCGATATCTACGAGCAGTACTTC,CASSLSATSDIYEQYF
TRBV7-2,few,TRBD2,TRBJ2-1,TGTGCCAGCAGCTCATTAAGCGGGGGCTACAATGAGCAGTTCTTC,CASSSLSGGYNEQFF
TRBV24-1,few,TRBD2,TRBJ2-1,TGTGCCACCAGTGATCTCGGGAGGACCTACAATGAGCAGTTCTTC,CATSDLGRTYNEQFF
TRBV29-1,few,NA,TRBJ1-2,TGCAGCGCCGGCGGCTCCTTCGGGGGCTACACCTTC,CSAGGSFGGYTF
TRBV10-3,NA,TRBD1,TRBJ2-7,TGTGCCATCAGTGAGTCAGACAGGGGGTACTACGAGCAGTACTTC,CAISESDRGYYEQYF
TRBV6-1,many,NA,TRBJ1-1,TGTGCCAGCAGTAGAGGTCTTAGGAGTGACACTGAAGCTTTCTTT,CASSRGLRSDTEAFF
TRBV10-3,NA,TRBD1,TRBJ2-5,TGTGCCATCAGTGAACAGAACAGGGGAACCCAGACCCAGTACTTC,CAISEQNRGTQTQYF
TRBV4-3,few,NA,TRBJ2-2,TGCGCCAGCAGCCAAGGCGTTCCGAACACCGGGGAGCTGTTTTTT,CASSQGVPNTGELFF
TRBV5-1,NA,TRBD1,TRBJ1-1,TGCGCCAGCAGCCCCCACAGGGGGAACACTGAAGCTTTCTTT,CASSPHRGNTEAFF
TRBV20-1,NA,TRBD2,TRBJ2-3,TGCAGTGCTAAAGGGACTAGCGATACGCAGTATTTT,CSAKGTSDTQYF
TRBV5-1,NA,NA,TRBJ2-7,TGCGCCAGCAGCTTGGCCACGGTAAACTACGAGCAGTACTTC,CASSLATVNYEQYF
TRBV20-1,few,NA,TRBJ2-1,TGCAGTGCTGACTTTCACTACAATGAGCAGTTCTTC,CSADFHYNEQFF
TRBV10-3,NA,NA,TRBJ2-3,TGTGCCACCCAGGGGAAAGGGGTGGGAGATACGCAGTATTTT,CATQGKGVGDTQYF
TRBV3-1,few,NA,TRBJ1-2,TGTGCCAGCAGCCACCCGGGCGGCTACACCTTC,CASSHPGGYTF
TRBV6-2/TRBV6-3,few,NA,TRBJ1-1,TGTGCCAGCAGCCCCGGGGCGGCCATGAACACTGAAGCTTTCTTT,CASSPGAAMNTEAFF
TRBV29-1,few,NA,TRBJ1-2,TGCAGCGTTGGTAACGGATACTATGGCTACACCTTC,CSVGNGYYGYTF
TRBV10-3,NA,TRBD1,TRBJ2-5,TGTGCCATCAGTGCGGGACAGGCGGAGACCCAGTACTTC,CAISAGQAETQYF
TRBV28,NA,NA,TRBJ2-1,TGTGCCAGCAGTTCTACCGGGACACTCTACAATGAGCAGTTCTTC,CASSSTGTLYNEQFF
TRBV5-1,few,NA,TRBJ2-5,TGCGCCAGCAGCTTGGAAGGCTGGGGAGGAGAGACCCAGTACTTC,CASSLEGWGGETQYF
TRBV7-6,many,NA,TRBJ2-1,TGTGCCAGCAGCTTTACTAGAAATGAGCAGTTCTTC,CASSFTRNEQFF
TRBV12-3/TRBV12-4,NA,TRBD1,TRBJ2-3,TGTGCCAGCAGCACAGGACAGGCCTACACAGATACGCAGTATTTT,CASSTGQAYTDTQYF
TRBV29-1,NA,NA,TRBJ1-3,TGCAGCGTTGGTGACAGGCCACCGGGAAACACCATATATTTT,CSVGDRPPGNTIYF
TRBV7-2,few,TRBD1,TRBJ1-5,TGTGCCAGCAGCTTAAGGACAGGGGCCAATCAGCCCCAGCATTTT,CASSLRTGANQPQHF
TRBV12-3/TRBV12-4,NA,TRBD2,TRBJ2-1,TGTGCCAGCAGCGCCTCAAGCGGGGAGTACAATGAGCAGTTCTTC,CASSASSGEYNEQFF
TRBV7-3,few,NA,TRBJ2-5,TGTGCCAGCAGCTTAACCGGCAGGGTTGAGACCCAGTACTTC,CASSLTGRVETQYF
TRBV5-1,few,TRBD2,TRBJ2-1,TGCGCCAGCAGCACCCTCCCCCCGGGGAGCGGGGACAATGAGCAGTTCTTC,CASSTLPPGSGDNEQFF
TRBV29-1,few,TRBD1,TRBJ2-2,TGCAGCGCAAGGGGGCCGACGAACACCGGGGAGCTGTTTTTT,CSARGPTNTGELFF
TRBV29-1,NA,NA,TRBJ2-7,TGCAGCGTAGCGACTGGGGTTACCTACGAGCAGTACTTC,CSVATGVTYEQYF
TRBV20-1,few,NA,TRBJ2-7,TGCAGTGCTAGAGATTTCCGTCTCTACGAGCAGTACTTC,CSARDFRLYEQYF
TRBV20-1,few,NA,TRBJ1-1,TGCAGTGCCACTCACCCGGGGGGGACCGCTTTCTTT,CSATHPGGTAFF
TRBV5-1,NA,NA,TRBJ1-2,TGCGCCAGCAGCTTGCAGGGGCGCATGTATGGCTACACCTTC,CASSLQGRMYGYTF